This T cell receptor (beta chain) derives from a study of cytomegalovirus exposure and HLA in healthy donors. Study results and limitations: A missense variant in DCLRE1C was later tied to TCR beta V- and J-gene trimming. Sequencing likely caused a cluster of highly shared sequence variants. Common viral pathogens seemed to be connected with several of the most significant clusters, according to a later analysis.

Trimming stripped 2 bases from V and 2 bases from J, with 16 bases between. Germline V gene data show CDR1 as MRHNA and CDR2 as SNTAGT. This CDR3 comprises 16 residues. Notes on this clone: Antigen: not known.

In the PCR, 60 Vbeta and 13 Jbeta primers were used. Here immunoSEQ multiplex PCR was the method, and the copy in TCRdb shows in-frame clones only, minus some. Of about 150,000 clones listed, roughly 84% are singletons. The sequence was collected from a man younger than 45 in good health and CMV-seropositive. The specimen sequenced was PBMCs. The chain links TRBV6-4 to TRBJ2-7; D perhaps matches TRBD2 (6 bases). CDR3 loop: CASSDKGGKDPYEQYF. As DNA, the CDR3 is TGTGCCAGCAGTGACAAAGGAGGGAAGGACCCCTACGAGCAGTACTTC.